One and the same sample provided the 4 T cell receptor beta chains below, sequenced in a study of blood T cell repertoires in COVID-19. Profiled with immunoSEQ multiplex PCR; TCRdb holds only in-frame clones, not every one. The sample lists around 250,000 clones, more than 75% seen once, with approximately 13% in the top ten. The source material was peripheral blood. All receptors derive from an elderly man with acute or convalescent COVID-19.

This chain links TRBV27 with TRBJ1-1; possible D gene TRBD1, 5 bases. Trimming pared 6 bases from V and 5 bases from J, leaving 16 bases between. The CDR3 runs to 14 residues. Germline-derived CDR1 and CDR2 are MNHEY and SMNVEV (reference sequence). CDR3 region: CASSRTAGGTEAFF. Here the CDR3 DNA reads TGTGCCAGCAGCAGGACTGCGGGGGGGACTGAAGCTTTCTTT.

The genes are TRBV10-3 and TRBJ2-7, with 7 bases that match TRBD2. V trimming: 4 bases; J trimming: 3 bases; junction bases outside the gene matches: 9. CDR1 is ENHRY, CDR2 SYGVKD, per germline. The length of the CDR3 is 15 residues. The CDR3 loop is CAISAYGGLRYEQYF. CDR3 DNA: TGTGCCATCAGTGCCTACGGGGGGTTACGCTACGAGCAGTACTTC.

The rearrangement uses TRBV18 and TRBJ2-7, with 9 positions matching TRBD1. The trim removed 2 bases at V and 4 bases at J, leaving 3 bases unmatched. Germline V gives CDR1 KGHSH, CDR2 LQKENI. CDR3 length: 14 amino acids. CDR3 amino acids: CASSPKGQGYEQYF. The CDR3 nucleotides read TGTGCCAGCTCACCAAAGGGACAGGGTTACGAGCAGTACTTC.

The CDR3 DNA reads as TGTGCCAGCAGCGTAGATAGTGGGCTCTACCAAGAGACCCAGTACTTC. Translation: CASSVDSGLYQETQYF. This chain connects TRBV9 to TRBJ2-5; D gene ambiguous. The V gene lost 0 bases and the J gene lost 0 bases, with 12 bases spanning the gap. The germline gives CDR1 SGDLS, CDR2 YYNGEE. The CDR3 spans 16 residues.